This TCR beta chain emerged from a study of blood T cell repertoires in COVID-19. Study-level background: Acute and convalescent COVID-19 samples came from the United States, Italy and Spain. In each case, the material was cDNA or gDNA derived from T cells, B-cell-depleted T cells, or PBMCs.

The germline gives CDR1 MNHEY, CDR2 SVGEGT. V gave up 2 bases and J gave up 4 bases, with 15 bases separating them. This CDR3 contains 15 residues. Per the study methods: Estimated nucleated cell counts came from reference gene primer amplification. The protocol was immunoSEQ multiplex PCR, while the TCRdb copy is restricted to in-frame clones and leaves out a portion. D and trimming were read from the DNA, whereas the V and J calls and clone size are those reported in that table. The sample holds fewer than 85,000 clones, roughly 87% seen once. This chain uses TRBV6-2 or TRBV6-3 with TRBJ2-7, with D possibly matching TRBD1 (7 bases). The specimen sequenced was peripheral blood. This clonotype originated in a man aged 60 to 69 with acute or convalescent COVID-19. This CDR3 reads CASSYQWTGGYEQYF. The CDR3 region has the DNA TGTGCCAGCAGTTACCAATGGACAGGAGGGTACGAGCAGTACTTC.